The clone carrying this T cell receptor beta chain showed up just once. TCRdb redid the calling of the 5' RACE reads with MiXCR, one entry per CDR3 protein. The sample lists some 690,000 distinct CDR3 sequences; about 20% were seen once. This record belongs to a study of identical twins. Trimming removed 2 bases from V and 1 base from J, with 18 bases in between. Germline lookup yields CDR1 KGHSH and CDR2 LQKENI. CDR3 length: 19 residues. These sequences were also reported in another study, on T cells expressing NK-cell markers. That work contributes: Several donors likewise had their CD3+CD56-NKG2C+ fraction led by these clonotypes.

This receptor was taken from a woman under 30 in good health. The sample consisted of PBMCs. The chain combines TRBV18 with TRBJ2-6; perhaps TRBD2 as D (6 bases). The CDR3 region has the DNA TGTGCCAGCTCACCAGGAGGAGGGGACCGACCGTCTGGGGCCAACGTCCTGACTTTC. It translates to CASSPGGGDRPSGANVLTF.